Described below is a single T cell receptor (beta chain) sequence and its context. The antigen remains unidentified. Germline V gene lookup returns CDR1 SGHAT and CDR2 FQNNGV. This CDR3 spans 17 amino acids. V gave up 2 bases and J gave up 8 bases, with 21 bases separating them. The data stem from a study of lymphopenia after photon versus proton radiotherapy. Profiling relied on immunoSEQ multiplex PCR, and the TCRdb table lists in-frame clones only, not all of them. Of tens of thousands of clones detected, approximately 91% appear once; the ten largest clones hold about 3%. Study-wide findings and caveats: Only patients who died were analyzed for survival; proton advantage is unproven. After lymphocyte nadir, photon-treated repertoires showed oligoclonal expansion, especially CD8+ Temra. Post-nadir TCR diversity decline inversely tracked overall survival among those who died. Under photons, naive T cells and diversity fell while effector/memory populations rose.

The chain joins TRBV11-2 to TRBJ2-2, with D perhaps TRBD2 (6 bases). The receptor's source is a woman aged 70-85 years with pancreatic cancer. Material: peripheral blood, obtained from a patient treated with photon-based radiotherapy. Written as DNA, the CDR3 is TGTGCCAGCAGCTTAAGGATTGATGACGGGAGAATGGGGGAGCTGTTTTTT. As protein: CASSLRIDDGRMGELFF.